The clone carrying this TCR beta chain was detected many times. The antigen is unknown. The study defined stable Graves' hyperthyroidism as no ophthalmopathy progression within 18 months. With a duration under 2 months, the hyperthyroidism was newly diagnosed in patients aged 18 to 65. TCR beta CDR3 region amplification was performed from RNA transcripts. With the HTBI primer set, the TCR CDR3 went through a first round of RT-PCR. Each CDR3 protein is one row after TCRdb ran MiXCR on the multiplex PCR reads. The table lists a few hundred thousand distinct CDR3 sequences, 12% to 15% of them singletons, with about 14% in the top ten. The CDR3 is 15 amino acids. J lost 6 bases, V lost 4 bases, and 11 bases had no gene match. The data were obtained in a study of T cells in Graves' hyperthyroidism and ophthalmopathy. Study-wide findings and caveats: Among clonotypes expanded in thyroid above 0.001, most were also found in blood.

The TCR was taken from a woman in her forties with Graves' hyperthyroidism. Input material: blood. The chain uses TRBV12-3 or TRBV12-4 and TRBJ2-7; TRBD2 matches 8 bases. This CDR3 reads CASSSRLAGPFEQYF. CDR3 nucleotide sequence: TGTGCCAGCAGTTCCCGTCTAGCGGGCCCTTTCGAGCAGTACTTC.